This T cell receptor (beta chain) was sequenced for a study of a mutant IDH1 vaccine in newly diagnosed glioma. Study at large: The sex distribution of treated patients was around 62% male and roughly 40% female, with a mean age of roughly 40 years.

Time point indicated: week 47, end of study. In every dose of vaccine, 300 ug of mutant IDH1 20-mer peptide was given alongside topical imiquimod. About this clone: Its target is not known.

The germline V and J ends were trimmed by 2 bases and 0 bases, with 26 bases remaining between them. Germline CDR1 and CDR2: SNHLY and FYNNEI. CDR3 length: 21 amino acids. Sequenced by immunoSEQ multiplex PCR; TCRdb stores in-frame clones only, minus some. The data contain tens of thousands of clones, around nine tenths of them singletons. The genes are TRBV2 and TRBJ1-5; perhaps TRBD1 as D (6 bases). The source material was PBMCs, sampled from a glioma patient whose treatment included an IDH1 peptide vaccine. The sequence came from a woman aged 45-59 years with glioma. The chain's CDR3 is CASSENWEADSALYSNQPQHF. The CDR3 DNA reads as TGTGCCAGCAGTGAAAACTGGGAGGCGGACAGCGCCCTTTATAGCAATCAGCCCCAGCATTTT.